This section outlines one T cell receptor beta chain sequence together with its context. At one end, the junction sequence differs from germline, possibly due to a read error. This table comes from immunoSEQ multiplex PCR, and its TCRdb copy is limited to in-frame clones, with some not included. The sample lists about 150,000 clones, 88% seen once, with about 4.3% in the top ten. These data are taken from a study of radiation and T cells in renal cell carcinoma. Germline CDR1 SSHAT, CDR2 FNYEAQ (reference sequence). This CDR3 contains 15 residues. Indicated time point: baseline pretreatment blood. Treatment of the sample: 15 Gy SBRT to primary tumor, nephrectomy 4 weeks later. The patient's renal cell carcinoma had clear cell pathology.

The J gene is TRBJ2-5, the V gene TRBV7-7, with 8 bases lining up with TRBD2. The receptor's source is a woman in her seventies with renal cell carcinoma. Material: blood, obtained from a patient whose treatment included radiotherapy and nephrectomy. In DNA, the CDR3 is TGTGCTAGCAGTTCAGGACTAGCCCAGGGAGAGACCCAGTACTTC. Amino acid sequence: CASSSGLAQGETQYF.